The 19 T cell receptor beta chains listed next were all sequenced from one sample in a study of cytomegalovirus exposure and HLA in healthy donors. The primer mix had 60 Vbeta and 13 Jbeta primers. TCRdb keeps only in-frame clones here, not all; method: immunoSEQ multiplex PCR. There are under 200,000 clones in the sample; 75% to 80% occur only once, and roughly an eighth lies in the top ten. Sequences were obtained from PBMCs. All receptors come from a woman between 25 and 40 years old in good health and CMV-seropositive.

The genes are TRBV4-1 and TRBJ2-5, with D possibly TRBD2 on 8 matching bases. Germline lookup yields CDR1 MGHRA and CDR2 YSYEKL. The CDR3 is made up of 18 amino acids. V lost 0 bases and J lost 5, with 22 bases in between. In DNA, the CDR3 is TGCGCCAGCAGCCAAGATCCCGGGAGGGGGCCCCTAGGGGAGACCCAGTACTTC. It yields the protein CASSQDPGRGPLGETQYF.

This chain connects TRBV6-8 to TRBJ2-7; 11 bases are shared with TRBD2. Germline loops: CDR1 MNHGY, CDR2 SAAAGT. Trimming took 5 bases from V and 1 from J; bases not matched to a gene: 13. The CDR3 has 18 amino acids. DNA of the CDR3: TGTGCCAGCAGTACCCCCCTCGGACTAGCGGGCGAATCCTACGAGCAGTACTTC. Protein product: CASSTPLGLAGESYEQYF.

This chain joins TRBV9 and TRBJ2-6; 9 bases map to TRBD2. V lost 3 bases, J lost 1 base, and 14 bases stayed unmatched. The CDR3 loop spans 20 amino acids. Germline loops: CDR1 SGDLS, CDR2 YYNGEE. The DNA for the CDR3 is TGTGCCAGCAGCGAGGGGGTGGCTAGCGGGGTGGGGTCTGGGGCCAACGTCCTGACTTTC. It is translated as CASSEGVASGVGSGANVLTF.

The chain recombines TRBV2 with TRBJ2-7; 10 bases align to TRBD2. The CDR3 is made up of 14 amino acids. Trimming cost V 7 bases and J 6 bases; bases outside gene matches: 9. Germline V CDR1 and CDR2: SNHLY, FYNNEI. CDR3 DNA sequence: TGTGCCAGCATCCCTAGCGGGAGTAACGGCGAGCAGTACTTC. It yields the protein CASIPSGSNGEQYF.

The chain is built from TRBV19 and TRBJ2-7, with 10 positions matching TRBD2. The germline CDR1 and CDR2 sequences are LNHDA and SQIVND (reference sequence). Losses at the gene ends were 4 bases for V and 6 bases for J; bases not matched to a gene: 3. This CDR3 region has 13 residues. The CDR3 spells CASSTGLAAEQYF. Here the CDR3 DNA reads TGTGCCAGTAGTACCGGACTAGCGGCCGAGCAGTACTTC. The full variable domain, with the rest looked up from reference TRBV19 and TRBJ2-7, is DGGITQSPKYLFRKEGQNVTLSCEQNLNHDAMYWYRQDPGQGLRLIYYSQIVNDFQKGDIAEGYSVSREKKESFPLTVTSAQKNPTAFYLCASSTGLAAEQYFGPGTRLTVT.

This clone was observed a few times. The rearrangement links TRBV6-1 to TRBJ2-7, with TRBD2 matching over 7 bases. The germline V gene encodes CDR1 MNHNS and CDR2 SASEGT. V trimming: 5 bases; J trimming: 2 bases; junction bases outside the gene matches: 6. The length of the CDR3 is 14 residues. CDR3 in DNA: TGTGCCAGCAGTAACAGTGGGGGGGCCTACGAGCAGTACTTC. The encoded protein is CASSNSGGAYEQYF.

The chain links TRBV6-6 to TRBJ2-1, with 9 nucleotides matching TRBD1. With 7 bases clipped from V and 7 bases from J, the junction kept 11 bases outside the gene matches. The CDR3 has 15 amino acids. Germline assignment: CDR1 MNHNY and CDR2 SVGAGI (reference sequence). The CDR3 DNA follows: TGTGCCAGCACAACGTCCCGGGACAGGGAAAATGAGCAGTTCTTC. Its protein is CASTTSRDRENEQFF.

The chain is built from TRBV28 and TRBJ2-5; D unresolved. Trimming stripped 5 bases from V and 1 base from J, with 14 bases between. The germline gives CDR1 MDHEN, CDR2 SYDVKM. This CDR3 comprises 15 residues. This CDR3 reads CASSPYSGFQETQYF. The CDR3 DNA sequence: TGTGCCAGCAGTCCCTACTCAGGCTTCCAAGAGACCCAGTACTTC.

This clone has more than one count but fewer than ten. This sequence joins TRBV30 and TRBJ1-2; the D is unclear. The CDR3 is 13 residues long. V shed 0 bases and J shed 1 base, with 6 bases lying between them. Per germline, CDR1 GTSNPN and CDR2 SVGIG (reference sequence). The CDR3 reads CAWSVYSNYGYTF. In DNA form, the CDR3 reads TGTGCCTGGAGTGTGTACAGTAACTATGGCTACACCTTC.

This rearrangement joins TRBV18 to TRBJ2-6, with D perhaps TRBD1 (7 bases). Germline V CDR1 and CDR2: KGHSH, LQKENI. CDR3 length: 15 amino acids. The ends were cut back, 6 bases at V and 6 bases at J, with 15 bases in the middle. CDR3 sequence: CASSPTGTLANVLTF. CDR3 DNA sequence: TGTGCCAGCTCGCCGACAGGGACTTTGGCCAACGTCCTGACTTTC.

The J gene is TRBJ1-2, the V gene TRBV6-1; no firm D call. CDR1 and CDR2 from the germline V gene are MNHNS and SASEGT. The CDR3 runs to 14 residues. V dropped 1 base and J dropped 0 bases, with 6 bases sitting between them. DNA of the CDR3: TGTGCCAGCAGTGAAGTACAGCCTAACTATGGCTACACCTTC. This translates into CASSEVQPNYGYTF.

The chain uses TRBV6-5 and TRBJ2-1; TRBD1 matches 7 bases. Unmatched junction bases numbered 8, after V lost 6 bases and J lost 6 bases. The CDR3 totals 14 residues. Germline V gene lookup returns CDR1 MNHEY and CDR2 SVGAGI. CDR3 amino acids: CASRRDREGNEQFF. The CDR3 DNA reads TGTGCCAGCAGACGTGACAGGGAAGGCAATGAGCAGTTCTTC.

The chain carries TRBV18 and TRBJ2-7; the D is unclear. Germline loops: CDR1 KGHSH, CDR2 LQKENI. There are 14 residues in the CDR3. The V gene lost 5 bases and the J gene lost 0 bases, with 11 bases spanning the gap. CDR3 DNA: TGTGCCAGCTCAGGGCAAAGTGCCTCCTACGAGCAGTACTTC. Its protein is CASSGQSASYEQYF.

This clone was recorded only once. The chain joins TRBV28 to TRBJ1-2; TRBD1 aligns across 10 bases. V shed 5 bases and J 6 bases; nucleotides not matched to a gene: 6. The CDR3 has 14 residues. CDR1 is MDHEN, CDR2 SYDVKM, per germline. This chain's CDR3 is CASSDPTGGDGYTF. CDR3 DNA sequence: TGTGCCAGCAGTGACCCGACAGGGGGCGATGGCTACACCTTC.

V is TRBV6-6 and J is TRBJ2-5, with a possible D match to TRBD1 (6 bases). Germline V lookup: CDR1 MNHNY, CDR2 SVGAGI (reference sequence). This CDR3 comprises 14 residues. The ends were cut back, 5 bases at V and 3 bases at J, with 13 bases in the middle. The CDR3 DNA follows: TGTGCCAGCAGTACCAGGGGTTTTGAAGAGACCCAGTACTTC. Translation: CASSTRGFEETQYF.

This clone has just a few counts. CDR3: CASSALRGDTIYF. The CDR3 coding sequence is TGTGCCAGCAGTGCTCTCAGGGGTGACACCATATATTTT. This rearrangement joins TRBV6-6 to TRBJ1-3; tentative D call: TRBD1 (6 bases). Germline V gives CDR1 MNHNY, CDR2 SVGAGI (reference sequence). V lost 5 bases and J 8 bases, leaving 13 bases between the germline ends. The length of the CDR3 is 13 residues.

The chain combines TRBV7-9 with TRBJ1-2; a weak D match, TRBD1 (6 bases). Trimming stripped 2 bases from V and 6 bases from J, with 10 bases between. The CDR3 runs to 13 residues. CDR1 is SEHNR, CDR2 FQNEAQ, per germline (reference sequence). The CDR3 nucleotides are TGTGCCAGCAGCTTATCCCCAGGGGATGGCTACACCTTC. Encoded protein: CASSLSPGDGYTF.

J is TRBJ2-7 and V is TRBV29-1, with D perhaps matching TRBD2 (5 bases). Germline CDR1 SQVTM, CDR2 ANQGSEA. Trimming removed 7 bases from V and 0 bases from J, with 13 bases in between. CDR3 size: 13 residues. CDR3 DNA sequence: TGCAGCGCTATCGGGGTAAGCTCCTACGAGCAGTACTTC. Residues: CSAIGVSSYEQYF.

This sequence joins TRBV14 and TRBJ1-1, with D maybe TRBD1 (6 bases). Trimming stripped 2 bases from V and 2 bases from J, with 21 bases between. Germline V gene lookup returns CDR1 SGHDN and CDR2 FVKESK. This CDR3 has 18 residues. In nucleotides, the CDR3 is TGTGCCAGCAGCCAATCTCCCGAGGTGTGGGGGCGCAACACTGAAGCTTTCTTT. As protein: CASSQSPEVWGRNTEAFF.